This T cell receptor (beta chain) was documented in a study of OX40 agonist ivuxolimab in advanced cancers. General observations from the study: By week 6 at 0.1 to 3.0 mg/kg, blood CD4+ and CD8+ T cells had expanded clonally.

To note about this clone: Its target is not known.

The CDR3 covers 13 residues. The germline V and J ends were trimmed by 3 bases and 4 bases, with 9 bases remaining between them. The germline V gene encodes CDR1 MNHEY and CDR2 SVGAGI. Assay used: immunoSEQ multiplex PCR; TCRdb lists only in-frame clones, some missing. The sample gives some 57,000 clones, 92% of which show up once; more than 20% is in the top ten. Sequencing used CD4+ or CD8+ T cells sorted from blood, obtained in a trial of the OX40 agonist ivuxolimab. The TCR comes from an adult with an advanced solid tumor such as melanoma, head and neck, liver or kidney cancer. The chain recombines TRBV6-5 with TRBJ1-2; D remains unclear. For the CDR3, the DNA is TGTGCCAGCAGTTATCAATCCAGCTATGGCTACACCTTC. Its translation is CASSYQSSYGYTF.